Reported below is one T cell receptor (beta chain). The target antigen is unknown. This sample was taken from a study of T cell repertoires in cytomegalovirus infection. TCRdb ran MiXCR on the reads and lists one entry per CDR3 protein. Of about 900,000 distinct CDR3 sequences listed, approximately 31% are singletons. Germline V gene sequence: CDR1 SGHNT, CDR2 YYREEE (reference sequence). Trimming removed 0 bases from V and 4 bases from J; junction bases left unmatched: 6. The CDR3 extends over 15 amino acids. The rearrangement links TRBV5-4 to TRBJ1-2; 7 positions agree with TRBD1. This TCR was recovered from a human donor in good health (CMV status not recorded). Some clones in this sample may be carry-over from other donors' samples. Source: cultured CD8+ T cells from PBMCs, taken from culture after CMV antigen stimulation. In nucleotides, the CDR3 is TGTGCCAGCAGCTTGGCCGAGGGGGCCCCCTATGGCTACACCTTC. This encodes CASSLAEGAPYGYTF.